This T cell receptor beta chain derives from a study of T cells after posttransplantation cyclophosphamide. Study observations and caveats: After PTCy, TRB diversity resembled that of CNI/methotrexate controls. Donor CD8+ memory clones often dominated recipient blood repertoires at later times. Skin or GI-infiltrating T cells shared few TRB sequences with blood.

This clone was found many times. Its antigen is not identified. The sample contains more than one DNA sequence encoding this CDR3. Sequenced by immunoSEQ multiplex PCR; TCRdb stores in-frame clones only, minus some. The sample includes around 34,000 clones, none of them occurring once. This receptor was taken from a man aged 50 to 59 in good health, CMV-negative, and a related stem cell transplant donor. Sequenced input: PBMCs.

The CDR3 reads CASSQTGQGRSDTQYF. CDR3 in DNA: TGCGCCAGCAGCCAAACTGGACAGGGTCGATCCGATACGCAGTATTTT. The chain joins TRBV4-1 to TRBJ2-3, with TRBD1 matching over 8 bases. Trimming at V came to 2 bases and at J to 6 bases, leaving 10 bases not matched to a gene. This CDR3 has 16 residues. The germline V gene has CDR1 MGHRA and CDR2 YSYEKL.